A single sample is the source of the 28 T cell receptor beta chains below, sequenced in a study of blood T cell repertoires in COVID-19. Produced via immunoSEQ multiplex PCR; TCRdb's table is partial and in-frame only. The sample comprises a few hundred thousand clones, roughly 87% of which are singletons, and 1% rests with the top ten. The sample taken for sequencing was peripheral blood. These receptors all stem from a man in his forties or fifties with active or convalescent COVID-19.

V usage is TRBV19 and J usage is TRBJ1-1, with D possibly matching TRBD1 (6 bases). V was trimmed by 10 bases and J by 0 bases, leaving 12 bases between them. CDR1 is LNHDA, CDR2 SQIVND, per germline (reference sequence). CDR3 size: 13 residues. The CDR3 sequence: CATAHRVNTEAFF. DNA for the CDR3: TGTGCCACCGCCCACAGGGTGAACACTGAAGCTTTCTTT.

The V call is TRBV2, the J call TRBJ2-2, with no clear D. Germline loops: CDR1 SNHLY, CDR2 FYNNEI. Between the trimmed V and J ends, which lost 6 bases and 5 bases, there was a span of 10 bases. The CDR3 has 13 amino acids. The CDR3 DNA follows: TGTGCCAGCAGGAAAGCATGGACCGGGGAGCTGTTTTTT. It is translated as CASRKAWTGELFF.

The V call is TRBV19, the J call TRBJ2-5; 9 positions agree with TRBD1. The germline V gene encodes CDR1 LNHDA and CDR2 SQIVND (reference sequence). The CDR3 is made up of 13 amino acids. Unmatched junction bases numbered 5, after V lost 9 bases and J lost 3 bases. In nucleotides, the CDR3 is TGTGCCAGCAGAGGACAGGGGAAAGAGACCCAGTACTTC. This sequence encodes CASRGQGKETQYF. The whole variable domain, remainder taken from reference TRBV19 and TRBJ2-5, is DGGITQSPKYLFRKEGQNVTLSCEQNLNHDAMYWYRQDPGQGLRLIYYSQIVNDFQKGDIAEGYSVSREKKESFPLTVTSAQKNPTAFYLCASRGQGKETQYFGPGTRLLVL.

The chain employs TRBV9 and TRBJ1-2, with a tentative D call TRBD1 (6 bases). Looked up from germline, CDR1 is SGDLS and CDR2 is YYNGEE. Trimming shortened V by 2 bases and J by 2 bases, and 13 bases separated the two germline ends. The CDR3 extends over 15 amino acids. CDR3 DNA: TGTGCCAGCAGCGTCGGACCTACAGGGAACTATGGCTACACCTTC. Protein sequence: CASSVGPTGNYGYTF.

This clone was counted a few times. The chain combines TRBV18 with TRBJ2-7; possible D gene TRBD2, 5 bases. Trimming cost V 0 bases and J 6 bases, with 12 bases left between them. The germline V gene encodes CDR1 KGHSH and CDR2 LQKENI. The CDR3 sequence is 14 residues long. The CDR3 sequence: CASSPPGVPGEQYF. CDR3 nucleotides: TGTGCCAGCTCACCACCCGGGGTGCCGGGCGAGCAGTACTTC.

The chain combines TRBV28 with TRBJ2-7, with a weak D call TRBD1 (6 bases). The germline gives CDR1 MDHEN, CDR2 SYDVKM. Trimming removed 5 bases at V and 2 bases at J, with 16 bases between. The CDR3 runs 15 residues. The CDR3 coding sequence is TGTGCCAGCAGTCTTGACAGGATTTTTGCCTACGAGCAGTACTTC. Translation: CASSLDRIFAYEQYF.

This clone was seen just once. The V gene is TRBV10-3, the J gene TRBJ1-6, with 7 bases aligning to TRBD1. The CDR3 length is 13 residues. CDR1 is ENHRY, CDR2 SYGVKD, per germline. V shed 10 bases and J 7 bases; nucleotides not matched to a gene: 7. CDR3 sequence reads: CASRDSLNSPLHF. CDR3 DNA: TGTGCCAGCCGGGACAGCCTCAATTCACCCCTCCACTTT.

This chain uses TRBV28 with TRBJ1-1, with TRBD1 identical over 10 bases. Germline V gene data show CDR1 as MDHEN and CDR2 as SYDVKM. The trim removed 3 bases at V and 4 bases at J, leaving 5 bases unmatched. The CDR3 is 15 amino acids. The chain's CDR3 is CASSFRTGGVTEAFF. The CDR3 DNA follows: TGTGCCAGCAGTTTTCGGACAGGGGGGGTCACTGAAGCTTTCTTT.

This clone occurred a few times. This chain uses TRBV20-1 with TRBJ2-7; TRBD1 might be the D (6 bases). Trimming took off 7 bases at V and 6 bases at J, with 13 bases between the two ends. This CDR3 has 11 residues. Germline assignment: CDR1 DFQATT and CDR2 SNEGSKA (reference sequence). CDR3 region: CSEQGLGEQYF. As DNA, the CDR3 is TGCAGTGAGCAGGGGCTGGGCGAGCAGTACTTC.

The gene calls are TRBV30 and TRBJ1-1, with a tentative D call TRBD1 (6 bases). Trimming pared 6 bases from V and 7 bases from J, leaving 18 bases between. Germline loops: CDR1 GTSNPN, CDR2 SVGIG (reference sequence). The CDR3 length is 13 residues. The DNA of the CDR3 is TGTGCCTGTATGCAGGGGCTGTTGGATGAAGCTTTCTTT. This gives the protein CACMQGLLDEAFF.

The chain links TRBV28 to TRBJ2-1, with TRBD1 matching 7 bases. This CDR3 region has 13 residues. Trimming cost V 4 bases and J 6 bases; bases outside gene matches: 3. CDR1 MDHEN and CDR2 SYDVKM come from the germline V gene. The CDR3 DNA reads TGTGCCAGCAGTTCCGGGACAGCCAATGAGCAGTTCTTC. As protein: CASSSGTANEQFF.

The V and J genes are TRBV7-2 and TRBJ2-3, with D unresolved. The CDR3 length is 16 residues. V was trimmed by 3 bases and J by 1 base, leaving 14 bases between them. Looked up from germline, CDR1 is SGHTA and CDR2 is FQGNSA. This CDR3 reads CASSLAQRWGTDTQYF. The CDR3 bases are TGTGCCAGCAGCTTGGCGCAGAGGTGGGGCACAGATACGCAGTATTTT.

V is TRBV7-2 and J is TRBJ1-4; perhaps TRBD1 as D (5 bases). Per the germline V gene, CDR1 is SGHTA and CDR2 is FQGNSA. CDR3 length: 15 residues. V lost 5 bases and J lost 4, with 14 bases in between. The CDR3 protein is CASSLMGGDNEKLFF. CDR3 DNA: TGTGCCAGCAGCCTCATGGGGGGAGATAATGAAAAACTGTTTTTT.

This clone appeared once. The CDR3 here is CASSPQGGGAFSPLHF. CDR3 sequence (DNA): TGTGCCAGCAGCCCGCAAGGGGGGGGCGCTTTTTCACCCCTCCACTTT. The V gene is TRBV3-1 (or the pseudogene TRBV3-2), the J gene TRBJ1-6; TRBD1 might be the D (6 bases). From germline, CDR1 is LGHDT and CDR2 YNNKEL (reference sequence). This CDR3 comprises 16 residues. V was trimmed by 4 bases and J by 9 bases, leaving 19 bases between them.

This clone was seen a few times. The chain combines TRBV19 with TRBJ1-2, with no clear D. This CDR3 is 16 amino acids long. V was pared by 2 bases and J by 0 bases, with 13 bases between. Germline assignment: CDR1 LNHDA and CDR2 SQIVND (reference sequence). The CDR3 DNA is TGTGCCAGTAGTATAAAATCGCCTGTAGCTAACTATGGCTACACCTTC. It encodes CASSIKSPVANYGYTF.

The chain uses TRBV7-9 and TRBJ2-1; weak D call: TRBD2 (5 bases). CDR3 length: 17 residues. The germline V gene encodes CDR1 SEHNR and CDR2 FQNEAQ (reference sequence). V was shortened by 5 bases and J by 0 bases, with 17 bases between the two germline ends. CDR3 coding DNA: TGTGCCAGCAGCCCCCCCCCTCGGGGTAACTCCTACAATGAGCAGTTCTTC. Its translation: CASSPPPRGNSYNEQFF.

The chain combines TRBV10-3 with TRBJ2-3; D perhaps matches TRBD2 (6 bases). Germline V gives CDR1 ENHRY, CDR2 SYGVKD. CDR3 length equals 14 residues. The V end was cut by 6 bases, the J end by 6 bases, with 16 bases between. CDR3 DNA sequence: TGTGCCATCAGCCCGGGACTCCGCATGGATACGCAGTATTTT. Its translation is CAISPGLRMDTQYF.

This clone was counted a few times. This CDR3 reads CASSPRGPTYEQYF. CDR3 coding DNA: TGTGCCAGCAGCCCCAGGGGGCCAACCTACGAGCAGTACTTC. The rearrangement joins TRBV7-9 to TRBJ2-7, with 8 bases matching TRBD1. V lost 5 bases to trimming and J lost 2 bases; unmatched junction nucleotides: 5. Germline V gene data show CDR1 as SEHNR and CDR2 as FQNEAQ (reference sequence). The CDR3 extends over 14 amino acids.

The chain has TRBV7-3 and TRBJ2-1; 7 positions match TRBD1. This CDR3 contains 16 residues. Germline CDR1 reads SGHTA; CDR2 reads FQGTGA. With 5 bases clipped from V and 3 bases from J, the junction kept 10 bases outside the gene matches. CDR3 in amino acids: CASSKGTGTVYNEQFF. The CDR3 DNA reads TGTGCCAGCAGCAAAGGGACCGGGACAGTCTACAATGAGCAGTTCTTC.

V and J are TRBV29-1 and TRBJ2-1; 7 bases map to TRBD1. The V segment lost 7 bases and the J segment 1 base; nucleotides outside the gene matches: 7. Germline CDR1 SQVTM, CDR2 ANQGSEA. CDR3 length: 14 residues. The CDR3 loop reads CSAEGGPSYNEQFF. The CDR3 coding sequence is TGCAGCGCCGAAGGGGGCCCGTCCTACAATGAGCAGTTCTTC.

The rearrangement uses TRBV6-5 and TRBJ1-2; TRBD1 might be the D (6 bases). This CDR3 has 15 amino acids. The V and J ends lost 0 bases and 4 bases respectively, with 12 bases between them. Germline loops: CDR1 MNHEY, CDR2 SVGAGI. The CDR3 DNA sequence: TGTGCCAGCAGTTACTCCTCTGTGGGGGCCTATGGCTACACCTTC. This sequence encodes CASSYSSVGAYGYTF.

This clone occurred a few times. The V gene is TRBV30, the J gene TRBJ2-1; D possibly corresponds to TRBD1 (7 bases). With 0 bases removed from V and 12 bases from J, the gap between germline ends came to 15 bases. Germline-derived CDR1 and CDR2 are GTSNPN and SVGIG (reference sequence). The CDR3 runs to 13 residues. CDR3 DNA sequence: TGTGCCTGGAGTGTATGGGGGCAGGGGGGGCAGTTCTTC. Its translation: CAWSVWGQGGQFF. The whole variable domain, remainder taken from reference TRBV30 and TRBJ2-1, is SQTIHQWPATLVQPVGSPLSLECTVEGTSNPNLYWYRQAAGRGLQLLFYSVGIGQISSEVPQNLSASRPQDRQFILSSKKLLLSDSGFYLCAWSVWGQGGQFFGPGTRLTVL.

The chain links TRBV19 to TRBJ2-7, with 9 bases matching TRBD1. Trimming at V came to 4 bases and at J to 3 bases, leaving 10 bases not matched to a gene. The CDR3 consists of 16 residues. Germline V lookup: CDR1 LNHDA, CDR2 SQIVND (reference sequence). CDR3 loop: CASSTRPGTGNYEQYF. CDR3 DNA sequence: TGTGCCAGTAGTACCCGCCCGGGGACAGGGAACTACGAGCAGTACTTC.

A single count supports this clone. The rearrangement joins TRBV5-5 to TRBJ1-3; D remains ambiguous. Germline-derived CDR1 and CDR2 are SGHKS and YYEKEE (reference sequence). The CDR3 length is 16 residues. V lost 2 bases to trimming and J lost 0 bases, with 12 bases between them. CDR3: CASSFGQSGSGNTIYF. The CDR3 bases are TGTGCCAGCAGCTTTGGTCAGTCAGGCTCTGGAAACACCATATATTTT.

This clone was detected once. This chain links TRBV14 with TRBJ2-1, with D possibly TRBD2 on 5 matching bases. V lost 2 bases to trimming and J lost 5 bases, with 7 bases between them. The germline V gene has CDR1 SGHDN and CDR2 FVKESK. This CDR3 contains 13 residues. Here the CDR3 reads CASSQRRDNEQFF. The CDR3 nucleotides read TGTGCCAGCAGCCAAAGGCGGGACAATGAGCAGTTCTTC.

The genes are TRBV6-5 and TRBJ1-1; D uncertain. Germline V CDR1 and CDR2: MNHEY, SVGAGI. V lost 1 base and J lost 6, with 18 bases in between. This CDR3 spans 16 amino acids. CDR3 DNA: TGTGCCAGCAGTTACTTAGGGAGACGGGTTCACGCTGAAGCTTTCTTT. It translates to CASSYLGRRVHAEAFF.

J is TRBJ2-3 and V is TRBV5-1, with 7 bases aligning to TRBD2. Trimming cost V 5 bases and J 4 bases; bases outside gene matches: 10. The CDR3 sequence is 15 residues long. Germline V gene data show CDR1 as SGHRS and CDR2 as YFSETQ. CDR3 in amino acids: CASRGFRGGADTQYF. The DNA of the CDR3 is TGCGCCAGCAGGGGGTTTAGGGGAGGGGCAGATACGCAGTATTTT.

V and J are TRBV19 and TRBJ2-1; the match to TRBD2 covers 8 bases. Germline CDR1 LNHDA, CDR2 SQIVND (reference sequence). The CDR3 length is 14 residues. V shed 1 base, J shed 6 bases, and the junction held 2 bases outside the gene matches. In DNA, the CDR3 is TGTGCCAGTAGTATAGTCAGCGGGAGCAATGAGCAGTTCTTC. This gives the protein CASSIVSGSNEQFF. The whole variable domain, filled in from reference TRBV19 and TRBJ2-1, reads DGGITQSPKYLFRKEGQNVTLSCEQNLNHDAMYWYRQDPGQGLRLIYYSQIVNDFQKGDIAEGYSVSREKKESFPLTVTSAQKNPTAFYLCASSIVSGSNEQFFGPGTRLTVL.